The 5 T cell receptor beta chains given below trace back to one sample, sequenced in a study of blood T cell repertoires in COVID-19. TCRdb keeps only in-frame clones here, not all; method: immunoSEQ multiplex PCR. Here the sample spans over 150,000 clones, approximately 86% being singletons. The sample taken for sequencing was peripheral blood. These receptors all stem from a woman aged 80 or over with COVID-19, enrolled during active disease.

The chain carries TRBV12-3 or TRBV12-4 and TRBJ1-2; 8 bases line up with TRBD1. The CDR3 extends over 13 amino acids. V lost 6 bases, J lost 4 bases, and 4 bases stayed unmatched. The CDR3 loop is CASSEDRAYGYTF. The CDR3 DNA sequence: TGTGCCAGCAGCGAGGACAGGGCCTATGGCTACACCTTC.

This clone was detected a few times. CDR3 amino acids: CASRRNTGDDQPQHF. Here the CDR3 DNA reads TGTGCCAGCAGGAGAAATACAGGGGACGATCAGCCCCAGCATTTT. The chain joins TRBV6-5 to TRBJ1-5, with 7 bases matching TRBD1. CDR3 length: 15 amino acids. Germline values: CDR1 MNHEY, CDR2 SVGAGI. Unmatched junction bases numbered 10, after V lost 6 bases and J lost 5 bases.

The V gene is TRBV6-5, the J gene TRBJ2-4; 10 nucleotides align to TRBD2. CDR3 length equals 14 residues. Germline lookup yields CDR1 MNHEY and CDR2 SVGAGI. Trimming at V came to 6 bases and at J to 7 bases, leaving 6 bases not matched to a gene. The chain's CDR3 is CASRVAGGSNIQYF. CDR3 bases: TGTGCCAGCAGAGTAGCGGGAGGAAGTAACATTCAGTACTTC.

The chain uses TRBV11-2 and TRBJ1-2; 11 bases match TRBD1. CDR1 is SGHAT, CDR2 FQNNGV, per germline. The CDR3 has 15 amino acids. J was trimmed by 7 bases and V by 8 bases; bases with no gene match: 12. CDR3 DNA: TGTGCCAGCGGCATTTCGGGGACAGGGGGATTTGGCTACACCTTC. This encodes CASGISGTGGFGYTF.

This clone was detected once. The chain combines TRBV6-5 with TRBJ2-1, with 9 bases aligning to TRBD2. V dropped 0 bases and J dropped 7; count of bases not matched to a gene: 4. This CDR3 spans 15 amino acids. Germline loops: CDR1 MNHEY, CDR2 SVGAGI. CDR3 in amino acids: CASSYSGTSRNEQFF. In DNA, the CDR3 is TGTGCCAGCAGTTACTCAGGGACTAGCCGAAATGAGCAGTTCTTC.